Here is one TCR beta chain with its context. This may be a read error: a much more frequent sequence differs by one nucleotide. A primer matching the constant region was used to make TCR beta cDNA from approximately 520 ng of total RNA. Sequencing libraries for TCR beta derived from three nested multiplex PCR rounds that used slightly modified ARM-PCR. The opening two PCR rounds, roughly 11 cycles each, paired TRBV1-TRBV30 forward primers with a C-beta reverse primer. TCRdb reprocessed the multiplex PCR reads with MiXCR, giving one entry per CDR3 protein. This sample has about 300,000 distinct CDR3 sequences, with approximately 60% found just once. V lost 7 bases, J lost 2 bases, and 17 bases lay in between. CDR3 length: 15 residues. In germline, CDR1 is SQVTM, CDR2 ANQGSEA. This sample is part of a study of tumor-infiltrating lymphocytes in primary liver carcinoma. Alongside blood RNA obtained from unsorted whole blood, germline DNA was also extracted.

This clonotype was obtained from a man in his forties or fifties with primary liver carcinoma and hepatitis B virus infection. V is TRBV29-1 and J is TRBJ1-4; D is perhaps TRBD1 (6 bases). Specimen: peripheral blood. The CDR3 DNA follows: TGCAGCGCTGAGATTTCGGGGGCCACTAATGAAAAACTGTTTTTT. Protein product: CSAEISGATNEKLFF.